Listed below are T cell receptor beta chains from one sample, sequenced in a study of T-cell reconstitution after alpha-beta-depleted transplantation in children. TCRdb re-called the PCR reads through MiXCR, storing one row per CDR3 protein. Among about 98,000 distinct CDR3 sequences listed, over 6% were seen once. Sample: PBMCs, taken before TCRalphabeta/CD19-depleted stem cell transplant. Receptors were obtained from a boy between 2 and 15 years old with acute lymphoblastic leukemia, due to receive a stem cell transplant. Both conserved end residues are part of each CDR3. A D gene is named only where the DNA matches it firmly. Clone size is not always given. Where it is, it says once, few, many or a class for expanded clones.

CDR3aa | CDR3nt | j_gene | d_gene | abundance | v_gene
CASSRTAEETQYF | TGTGCCAGCAGCCGGACAGCTGAAGAGACCCAGTACTTC | TRBJ2-5 | NA | few | TRBV6-2/TRBV6-3
CASRLTVDTGELFF | TGTGCCAGCCGCCTCACGGTCGATACCGGGGAGCTGTTTTTT | TRBJ2-2 | NA | NA | TRBV5-6
CASSLARLANEQFF | TGTGCCAGCAGCTTAGCGCGTCTAGCAAATGAGCAGTTCTTC | TRBJ2-1 | NA | many | TRBV7-2
CASRQSPLSYEQYF | TGTGCCAGCAGACAGAGTCCCCTCTCCTACGAGCAGTACTTC | TRBJ2-7 | NA | NA | TRBV6-1
CSARGLSGQETQYF | TGCAGTGCTAGAGGGCTCTCAGGGCAAGAGACCCAGTACTTC | TRBJ2-5 | NA | many | TRBV20-1
CASLFEEGTQYF | TGTGCCAGCCTGTTCGAGGAGGGGACGCAGTATTTT | TRBJ2-3 | NA | few | TRBV12-3/TRBV12-4
CASSYPDRAEGYTF | TGTGCCAGCAGTTACCCTGACAGGGCGGAAGGCTACACCTTC | TRBJ1-2 | TRBD1 | few | TRBV6-5
CASSLAGQVGDTQYF | TGTGCCAGCAGCCTTGCGGGACAGGTGGGGGATACGCAGTATTTT | TRBJ2-3 | TRBD1 | few | TRBV11-1
CASRYRDGNTEAFF | TGTGCCAGCAGGTACCGGGACGGGAACACTGAAGCTTTCTTT | TRBJ1-1 | NA | few | TRBV5-6
CAMGPARSYEQYF | TGTGCCATGGGCCCCGCGCGAAGCTACGAGCAGTACTTC | TRBJ2-7 | NA | NA | TRBV28
CASSFDRGRNTGELFF | TGTGCCAGCAGCTTTGACAGGGGGCGAAACACCGGGGAGCTGTTTTTT | TRBJ2-2 | TRBD1 | many | TRBV11-2
CASSYRKKAFF | TGTGCCAGCAGTTACCGGAAGAAAGCTTTCTTT | TRBJ1-1 | NA | NA | TRBV6-5
CASSEGTGSHEQYF | TGTGCCAGCAGTGAGGGGACAGGGTCCCACGAGCAGTACTTC | TRBJ2-7 | TRBD1 | few | TRBV6-4
CASSPESGGSSYNEQFF | TGTGCCAGCTCACCAGAATCCGGGGGGAGCTCCTACAATGAGCAGTTCTTC | TRBJ2-1 | TRBD2 | many | TRBV18
CASSPPGGQSNTEAFF | TGTGCCAGCTCACCACCTGGGGGACAGTCGAACACTGAAGCTTTCTTT | TRBJ1-1 | TRBD1 | few | TRBV18
CASSQQGAGELFF | TGTGCCAGCAGCCAACAGGGGGCCGGGGAGCTGTTTTTT | TRBJ2-2 | TRBD1 | few | TRBV14
CSAKGTENTGELFF | TGCAGTGCCAAGGGGACAGAGAACACCGGGGAGCTGTTTTTT | TRBJ2-2 | TRBD1 | many | TRBV20-1
CASSEKGVFSPLHF | TGTGCCAGTAGTGAGAAGGGGGTATTCTCACCCCTCCACTTT | TRBJ1-6 | NA | few | TRBV19
CASSSQTGPGELFF | TGTGCCAGCAGCTCCCAGACAGGGCCCGGGGAGCTGTTTTTT | TRBJ2-2 | TRBD1 | many | TRBV7-6
CASSPWTAGNTIYF | TGTGCCAGCAGTCCCTGGACAGCTGGAAACACCATATATTTT | TRBJ1-3 | NA | NA | TRBV6-1
CASSFTWVNQPQHF | TGTGCCAGCAGTTTCACGTGGGTCAATCAGCCCCAGCATTTT | TRBJ1-5 | NA | many | TRBV12-3/TRBV12-4
CASSFLGGQETQYF | TGTGCCAGCTCCTTCCTGGGGGGGCAAGAGACCCAGTACTTC | TRBJ2-5 | TRBD2 | many | TRBV27
CAISEDTGLYGYTF | TGTGCCATCAGTGAGGACACGGGACTCTATGGCTACACCTTC | TRBJ1-2 | NA | few | TRBV10-3
CSARESPLDGYTF | TGCAGTGCTAGAGAAAGCCCGCTTGATGGCTACACCTTC | TRBJ1-2 | NA | many | TRBV20-1
CASSSGGQPQHF | TGTGCCAGCAGCTCGGGTGGGCAGCCCCAGCATTTT | TRBJ1-5 | NA | many | TRBV3-1
CASSLHGAGVAGELFF | TGTGCCAGCAGCCTTCATGGAGCGGGGGTCGCCGGGGAGCTGTTTTTT | TRBJ2-2 | TRBD2 | NA | TRBV7-2